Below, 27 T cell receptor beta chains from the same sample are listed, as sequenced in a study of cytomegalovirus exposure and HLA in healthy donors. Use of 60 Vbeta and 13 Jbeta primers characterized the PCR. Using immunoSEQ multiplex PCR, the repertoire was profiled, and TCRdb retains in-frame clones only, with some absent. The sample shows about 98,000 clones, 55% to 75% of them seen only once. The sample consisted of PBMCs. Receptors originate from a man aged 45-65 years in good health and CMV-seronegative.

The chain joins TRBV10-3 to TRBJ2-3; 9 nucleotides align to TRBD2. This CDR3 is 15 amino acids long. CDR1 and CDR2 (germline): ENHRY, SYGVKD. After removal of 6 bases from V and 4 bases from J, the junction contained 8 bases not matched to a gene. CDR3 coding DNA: TGTGCCATCAGGTGGGGCGGGAGGGCCTCAGATACGCAGTATTTT. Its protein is CAIRWGGRASDTQYF.

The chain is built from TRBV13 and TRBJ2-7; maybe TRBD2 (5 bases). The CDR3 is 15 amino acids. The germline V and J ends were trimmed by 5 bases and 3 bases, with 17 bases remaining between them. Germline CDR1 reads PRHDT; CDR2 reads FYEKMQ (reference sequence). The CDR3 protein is CASSAGLPSSYEQYF. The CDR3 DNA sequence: TGTGCCAGCAGCGCCGGGCTCCCTAGCAGCTACGAGCAGTACTTC.

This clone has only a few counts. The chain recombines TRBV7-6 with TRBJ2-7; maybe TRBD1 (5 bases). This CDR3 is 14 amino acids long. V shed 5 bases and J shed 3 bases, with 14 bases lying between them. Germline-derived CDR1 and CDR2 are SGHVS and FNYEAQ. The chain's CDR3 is CASSPRGTLYEQYF. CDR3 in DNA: TGTGCCAGCAGCCCAAGGGGAACCCTCTACGAGCAGTACTTC.

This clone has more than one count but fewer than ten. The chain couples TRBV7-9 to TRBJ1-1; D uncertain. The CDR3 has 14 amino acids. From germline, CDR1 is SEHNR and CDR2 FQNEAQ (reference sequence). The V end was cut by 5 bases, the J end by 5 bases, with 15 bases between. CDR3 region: CASSKKEVGTEAFF. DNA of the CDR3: TGTGCCAGCAGCAAAAAGGAGGTCGGAACTGAAGCTTTCTTT.

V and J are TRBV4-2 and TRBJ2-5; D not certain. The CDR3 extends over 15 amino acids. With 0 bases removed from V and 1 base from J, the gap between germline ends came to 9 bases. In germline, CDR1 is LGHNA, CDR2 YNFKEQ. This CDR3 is CASSQDSGLQETQYF. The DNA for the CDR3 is TGTGCCAGCAGCCAAGATTCAGGCCTCCAAGAGACCCAGTACTTC.

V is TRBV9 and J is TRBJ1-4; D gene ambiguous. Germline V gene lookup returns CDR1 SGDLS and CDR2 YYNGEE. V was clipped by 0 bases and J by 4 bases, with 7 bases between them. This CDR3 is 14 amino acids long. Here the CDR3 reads CASSVGRSNEKLFF. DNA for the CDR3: TGTGCCAGCAGCGTAGGAAGGAGTAATGAAAAACTGTTTTTT.

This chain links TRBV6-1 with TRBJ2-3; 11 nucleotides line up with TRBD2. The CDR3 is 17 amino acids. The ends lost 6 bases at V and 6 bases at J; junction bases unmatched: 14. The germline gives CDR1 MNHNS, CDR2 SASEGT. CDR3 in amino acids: CASRESSGRSFWDTQYF. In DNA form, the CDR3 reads TGTGCCAGCAGGGAATCTAGCGGGAGGTCCTTTTGGGATACGCAGTATTTT.

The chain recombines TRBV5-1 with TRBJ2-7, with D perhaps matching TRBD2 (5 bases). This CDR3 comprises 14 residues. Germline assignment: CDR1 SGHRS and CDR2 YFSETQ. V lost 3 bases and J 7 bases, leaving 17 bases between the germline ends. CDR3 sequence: CASSSDRGADEQYF. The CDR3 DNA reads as TGCGCCAGCAGCTCGGACCGGGGTGCAGATGAGCAGTACTTC.

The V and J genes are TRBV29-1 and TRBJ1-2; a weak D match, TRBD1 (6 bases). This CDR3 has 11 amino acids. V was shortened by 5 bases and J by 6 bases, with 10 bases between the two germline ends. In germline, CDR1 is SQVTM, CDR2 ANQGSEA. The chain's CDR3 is CSVQGLDGYTF. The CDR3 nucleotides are TGCAGCGTTCAGGGGCTGGATGGCTACACCTTC.

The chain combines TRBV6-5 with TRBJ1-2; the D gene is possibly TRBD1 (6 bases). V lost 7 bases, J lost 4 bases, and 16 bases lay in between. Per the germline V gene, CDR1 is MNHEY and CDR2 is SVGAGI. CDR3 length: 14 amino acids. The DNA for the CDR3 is TGTGCCAGCACCCAGGGGAAGGGCGGCTATGGCTACACCTTC. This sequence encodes CASTQGKGGYGYTF.

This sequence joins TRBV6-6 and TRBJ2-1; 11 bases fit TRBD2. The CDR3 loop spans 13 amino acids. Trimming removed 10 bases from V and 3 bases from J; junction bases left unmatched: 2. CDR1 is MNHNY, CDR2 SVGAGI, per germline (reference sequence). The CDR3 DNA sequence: TGTGCCACCGGGACTAGCGGCTACAATGAGCAGTTCTTC. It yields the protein CATGTSGYNEQFF.

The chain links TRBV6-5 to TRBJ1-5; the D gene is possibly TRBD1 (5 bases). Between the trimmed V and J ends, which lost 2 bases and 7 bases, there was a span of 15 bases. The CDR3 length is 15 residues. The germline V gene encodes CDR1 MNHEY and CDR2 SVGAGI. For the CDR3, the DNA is TGTGCCAGCAGTTACGGGATGGGGGGGGGACAGCCCCAGCATTTT. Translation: CASSYGMGGGQPQHF.

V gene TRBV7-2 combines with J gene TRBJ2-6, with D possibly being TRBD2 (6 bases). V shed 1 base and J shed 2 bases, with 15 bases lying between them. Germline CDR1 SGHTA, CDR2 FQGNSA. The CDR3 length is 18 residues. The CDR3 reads CASSLDGPGSTGANVLTF. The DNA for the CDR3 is TGTGCCAGCAGCTTAGACGGGCCCGGGAGTACTGGGGCCAACGTCCTGACTTTC.

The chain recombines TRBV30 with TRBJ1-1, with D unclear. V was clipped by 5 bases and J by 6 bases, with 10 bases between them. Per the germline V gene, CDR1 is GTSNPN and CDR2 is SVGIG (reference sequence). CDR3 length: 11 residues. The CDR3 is CAWASWSEAFF. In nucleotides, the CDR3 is TGTGCCTGGGCTAGCTGGTCTGAAGCTTTCTTT.

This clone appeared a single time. The CDR3 loop is CASSVGSGGLGTEAFF. CDR3 nucleotide sequence: TGTGCCAGCAGCGTAGGGTCGGGCGGGTTAGGCACTGAAGCTTTCTTT. The genes are TRBV9 and TRBJ1-1; D gene ambiguous. With 0 bases removed from V and 4 bases from J, the gap between germline ends came to 16 bases. Germline CDR1 is SGDLS and CDR2 is YYNGEE. This CDR3 is 16 amino acids long. The full variable domain, rest sourced from reference TRBV9 and TRBJ1-1, is DSGVTQTPKHLITATGQRVTLRCSPRSGDLSVYWYQQSLDQGLQFLIQYYNGEERAKGNILERFSAQQFPDLHSELNLSSLELGDSALYFCASSVGSGGLGTEAFFGQGTRLTVV.

CDR3 residues: CASKGVTNEKLFF. In DNA form, the CDR3 reads TGTGCCAGCAAGGGAGTGACTAATGAAAAACTGTTTTTT. The chain carries TRBV2 and TRBJ1-4; D is unresolved. CDR1 is SNHLY and CDR2 is FYNNEI in the germline V gene. Trimming removed 7 bases from V and 2 bases from J, with 8 bases in between. The CDR3 is 13 residues long.

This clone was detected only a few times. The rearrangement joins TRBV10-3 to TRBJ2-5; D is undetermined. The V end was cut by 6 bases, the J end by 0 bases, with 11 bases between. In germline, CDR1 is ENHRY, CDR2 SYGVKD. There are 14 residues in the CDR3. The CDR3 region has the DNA TGTGCCATCAGGTCCACAGAATACCAAGAGACCCAGTACTTC. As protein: CAIRSTEYQETQYF.

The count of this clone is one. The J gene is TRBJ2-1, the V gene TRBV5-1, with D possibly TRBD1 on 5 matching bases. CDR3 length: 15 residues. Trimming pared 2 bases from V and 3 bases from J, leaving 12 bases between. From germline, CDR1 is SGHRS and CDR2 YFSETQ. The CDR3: CASSFLGDNYNEQFF. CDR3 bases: TGCGCCAGCAGCTTTCTAGGGGATAACTACAATGAGCAGTTCTTC.

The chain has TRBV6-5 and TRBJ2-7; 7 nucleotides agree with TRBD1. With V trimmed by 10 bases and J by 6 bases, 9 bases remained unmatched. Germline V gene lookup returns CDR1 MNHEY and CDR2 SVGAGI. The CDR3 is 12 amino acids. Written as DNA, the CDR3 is TGTGCCACCCAGACAGGGTCTGCCGAGCAGTACTTC. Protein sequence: CATQTGSAEQYF.

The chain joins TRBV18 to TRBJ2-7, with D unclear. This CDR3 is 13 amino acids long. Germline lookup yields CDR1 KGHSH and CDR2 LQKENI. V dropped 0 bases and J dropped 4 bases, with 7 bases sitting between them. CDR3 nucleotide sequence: TGTGCCAGCTCACCACCGGGCTTTTACGAGCAGTACTTC. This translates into CASSPPGFYEQYF.

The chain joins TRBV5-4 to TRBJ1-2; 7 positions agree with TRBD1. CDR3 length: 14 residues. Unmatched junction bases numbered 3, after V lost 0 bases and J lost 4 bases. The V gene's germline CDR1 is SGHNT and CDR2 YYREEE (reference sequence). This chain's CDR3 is CASSLGAGGYGYTF. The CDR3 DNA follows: TGTGCCAGCAGCTTGGGGGCAGGGGGCTATGGCTACACCTTC.

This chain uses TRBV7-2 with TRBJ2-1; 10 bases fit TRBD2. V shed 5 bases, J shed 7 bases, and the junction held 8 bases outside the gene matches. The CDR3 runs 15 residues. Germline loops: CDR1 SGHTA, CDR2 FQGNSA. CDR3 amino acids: CASSITSGTGNEQFF. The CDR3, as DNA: TGTGCCAGCAGCATCACTAGCGGGACTGGAAATGAGCAGTTCTTC.

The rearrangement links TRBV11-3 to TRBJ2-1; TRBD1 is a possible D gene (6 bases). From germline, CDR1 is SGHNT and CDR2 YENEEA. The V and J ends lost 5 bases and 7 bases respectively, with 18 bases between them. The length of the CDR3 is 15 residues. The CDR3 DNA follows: TGTGCCAGCAGCCCAGGGCGGACAGAAACAAATGAGCAGTTCTTC. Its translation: CASSPGRTETNEQFF.

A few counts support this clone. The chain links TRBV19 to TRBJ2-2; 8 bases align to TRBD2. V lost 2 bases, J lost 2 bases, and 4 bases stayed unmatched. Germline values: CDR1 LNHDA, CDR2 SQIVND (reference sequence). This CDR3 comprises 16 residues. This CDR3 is CASSINGGANTGELFF. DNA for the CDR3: TGTGCCAGTAGTATAAACGGGGGGGCCAACACCGGGGAGCTGTTTTTT. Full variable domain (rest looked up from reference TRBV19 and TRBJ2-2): DGGITQSPKYLFRKEGQNVTLSCEQNLNHDAMYWYRQDPGQGLRLIYYSQIVNDFQKGDIAEGYSVSREKKESFPLTVTSAQKNPTAFYLCASSINGGANTGELFFGEGSRLTVL.

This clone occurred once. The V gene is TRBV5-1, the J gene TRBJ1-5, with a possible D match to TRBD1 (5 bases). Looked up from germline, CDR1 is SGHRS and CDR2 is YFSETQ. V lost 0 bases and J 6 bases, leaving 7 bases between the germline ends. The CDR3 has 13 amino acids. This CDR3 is CASSLEGVQPQHF. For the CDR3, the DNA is TGCGCCAGCAGCTTGGAAGGGGTTCAGCCCCAGCATTTT.

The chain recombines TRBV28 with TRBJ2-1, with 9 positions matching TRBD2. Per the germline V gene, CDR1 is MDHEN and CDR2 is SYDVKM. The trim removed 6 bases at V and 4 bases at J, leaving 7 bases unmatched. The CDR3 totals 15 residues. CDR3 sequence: CASSLAGEGYNEQFF. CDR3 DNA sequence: TGTGCCAGCAGCTTAGCGGGAGAGGGATACAATGAGCAGTTCTTC.

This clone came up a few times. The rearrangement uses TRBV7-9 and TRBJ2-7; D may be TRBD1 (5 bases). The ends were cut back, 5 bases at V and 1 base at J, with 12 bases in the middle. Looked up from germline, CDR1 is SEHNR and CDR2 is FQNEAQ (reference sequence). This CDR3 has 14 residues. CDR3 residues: CASSRSTVSYEQYF. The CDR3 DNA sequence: TGTGCCAGCAGCCGCTCGACAGTGTCCTACGAGCAGTACTTC.